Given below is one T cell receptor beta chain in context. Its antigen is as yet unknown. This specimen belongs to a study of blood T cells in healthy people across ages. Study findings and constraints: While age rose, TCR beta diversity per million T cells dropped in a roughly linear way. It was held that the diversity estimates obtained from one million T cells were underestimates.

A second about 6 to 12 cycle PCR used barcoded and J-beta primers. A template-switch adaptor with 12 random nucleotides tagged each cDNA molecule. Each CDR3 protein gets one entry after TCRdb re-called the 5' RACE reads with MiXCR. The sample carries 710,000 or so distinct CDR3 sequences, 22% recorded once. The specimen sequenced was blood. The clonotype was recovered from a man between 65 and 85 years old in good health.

The CDR3 nucleotides are TGCAGCGGGGGAGAGTCCTTCACAGATACGCAGTATTTT. Its translation is CSGGESFTDTQYF. The chain recombines TRBV29-1 with TRBJ2-3; D might be TRBD2 (5 bases). Trimming left V 7 bases short and J 2 bases short, with 13 bases between. Per the germline V gene, CDR1 is SQVTM and CDR2 is ANQGSEA. This CDR3 is 13 amino acids long.